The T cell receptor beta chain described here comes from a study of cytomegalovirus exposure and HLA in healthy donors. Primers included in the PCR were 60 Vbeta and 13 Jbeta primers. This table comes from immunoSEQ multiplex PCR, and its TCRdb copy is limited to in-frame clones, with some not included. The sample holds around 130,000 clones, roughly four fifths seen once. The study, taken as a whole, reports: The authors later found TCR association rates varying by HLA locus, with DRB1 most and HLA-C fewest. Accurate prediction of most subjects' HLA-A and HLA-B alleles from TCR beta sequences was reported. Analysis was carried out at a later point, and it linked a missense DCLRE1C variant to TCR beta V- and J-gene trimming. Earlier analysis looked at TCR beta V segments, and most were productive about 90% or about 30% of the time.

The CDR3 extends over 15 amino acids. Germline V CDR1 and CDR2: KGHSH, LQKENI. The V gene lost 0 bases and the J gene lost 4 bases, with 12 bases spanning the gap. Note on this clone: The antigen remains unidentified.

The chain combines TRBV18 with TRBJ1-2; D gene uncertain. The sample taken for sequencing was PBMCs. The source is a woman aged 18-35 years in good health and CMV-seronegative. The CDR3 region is CASSPPGSNSYGYTF. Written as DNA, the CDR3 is TGTGCCAGCTCACCACCGGGCAGTAATAGCTATGGCTACACCTTC.